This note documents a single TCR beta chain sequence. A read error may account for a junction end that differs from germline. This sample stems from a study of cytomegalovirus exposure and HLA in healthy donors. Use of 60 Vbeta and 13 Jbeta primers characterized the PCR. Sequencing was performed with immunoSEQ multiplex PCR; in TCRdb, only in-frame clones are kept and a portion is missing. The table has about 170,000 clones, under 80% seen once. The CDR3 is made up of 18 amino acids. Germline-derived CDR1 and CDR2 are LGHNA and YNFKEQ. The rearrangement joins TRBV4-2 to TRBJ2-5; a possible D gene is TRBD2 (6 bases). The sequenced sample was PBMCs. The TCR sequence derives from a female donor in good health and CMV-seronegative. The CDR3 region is CASSQGSSEGGSQEAQYF. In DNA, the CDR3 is TGTGCCAGCAGCCAGGGGAGTTCAGAGGGAGGCAGTCAAGAGGCCCAGTACTTC.